These T cell receptor beta chains were read from a single sample in a study of blood T cells in healthy people across ages. One entry per CDR3 protein results from TCRdb running MiXCR on the 5' RACE reads. The sample contains about 1.1 million distinct CDR3 sequences, approximately 38% of which appear only once. The sequenced sample consisted of blood. The source is a man between 18 and 35 years old in good health. Both conserved end residues are part of each CDR3. The D gene is left open where the match is weak. Clone size is given for some rows only: seen once, a few or many times, or a class if the clone is expanded.

>once|TRBJ1-1|TRBV10-3|NA
CAIRPRDTNTEAFF
TGTGCCATCAGGCCCCGGGACACGAACACTGAAGCTTTCTTT
>few|TRBJ1-6|TRBV4-3|NA
CASSASGNNSPLHF
TGCGCCAGCAGCGCCTCAGGGAATAATTCACCCCTCCACTTT
>few|TRBJ2-1|TRBV6-2/TRBV6-3|NA
CASSYLWTALRAEQFF
TGTGCCAGCAGTTACTTGTGGACAGCCCTAAGGGCTGAGCAGTTCTTC
>few|TRBJ2-3|TRBV25-1|TRBD2
CASSGSFSGVGTDTQYF
TGTGCCAGCAGTGGATCCTTTAGCGGGGTGGGCACAGATACGCAGTATTTT
>NA|TRBJ2-7|TRBV4-3|TRBD1
CASSQETRGLNYEQYF
TGCGCCAGCAGCCAAGAGACCAGGGGGCTGAACTACGAGCAGTACTTC
>few|TRBJ1-2|TRBV5-5|TRBD1
CASSYRRGDRGQRNYGYTF
TGTGCCAGCAGTTATCGCCGTGGGGACAGAGGCCAACGGAACTATGGCTACACCTTC
>NA|TRBJ1-5|TRBV20-1|NA
CSARPSDLQDQPQHF
TGCAGTGCTAGACCCTCGGATCTACAGGATCAGCCCCAGCATTTT
>NA|TRBJ2-1|TRBV4-3|NA
CASSQGVGYSYNEQFF
TGCGCCAGCAGCCAAGGGGTGGGCTACTCCTACAATGAGCAGTTCTTC
>NA|TRBJ1-2|TRBV6-5|NA
CASSDKGSYGYTF
TGTGCCAGCAGTGATAAGGGGAGTTATGGCTACACCTTC
>many|TRBJ2-3|TRBV11-2|NA
CASSLNPTDTQYF
TGTGCCAGCAGCTTGAACCCCACAGATACGCAGTATTTT
>NA|TRBJ1-2|TRBV9|NA
CASSVDQANYGYTF
TGTGCCAGCAGCGTAGACCAGGCCAACTATGGCTACACCTTC
>NA|TRBJ2-1|TRBV6-2/TRBV6-3|TRBD2
CASRRTSDEQFF
TGTGCCAGCAGGCGGACTAGCGATGAGCAGTTCTTC
>once|TRBJ2-1|TRBV20-1|NA
CSAQTGTGSYNEQFF
TGCAGTGCTCAAACCGGGACCGGGTCCTACAATGAGCAGTTCTTC
>NA|TRBJ1-2|TRBV7-9|TRBD1
CASSRDRVNNYGYTF
TGTGCCAGCAGCCGGGACAGGGTGAATAACTATGGCTACACCTTC
>few|TRBJ2-3|TRBV7-2|TRBD2
CASSQGRGYTDTQYF
TGTGCCAGCAGCCAAGGGAGGGGTTACACAGATACGCAGTATTTT
>few|TRBJ2-3|TRBV20-1|NA
CSARDTYTDTQYF
TGCAGTGCTAGAGATACTTACACAGATACGCAGTATTTT
>few|TRBJ1-1|TRBV27|NA
CASSSARGDYTEAFF
TGTGCCAGCAGTTCCGCAAGGGGCGACTACACTGAAGCTTTCTTT
>NA|TRBJ1-3|TRBV20-1|NA
CSARRWGEENTIYF
TGCAGTGCTCGTCGCTGGGGGGAGGAAAACACCATATATTTT
>many|TRBJ1-2|TRBV20-1|TRBD1
CSASHRDRGSYTF
TGCAGTGCTAGTCACCGGGACAGGGGTAGCTACACCTTC
>few|TRBJ2-3|TRBV20-1|NA
CSARDWAGSTDTQYF
TGCAGTGCTAGAGATTGGGCGGGGAGCACAGATACGCAGTATTTT
>NA|TRBJ1-3|TRBV9|TRBD1
CASSLRPDRSSGNTIYF
TGTGCCAGCAGCCTCCGCCCGGACAGGAGCTCTGGAAACACCATATATTTT
>NA|TRBJ1-1|TRBV7-3|TRBD1
CASSLSPGQGTEAFF
TGTGCCAGCAGCTTAAGTCCGGGACAGGGAACTGAAGCTTTCTTT
>few|TRBJ2-1|TRBV7-3|NA
CASSQGHLNEQFF
TGTGCCAGCAGCCAGGGACATCTCAATGAGCAGTTCTTC
>few|TRBJ1-6|TRBV20-1|TRBD1
CSARNVPPGGLSYNSPLHF
TGCAGTGCTAGAAACGTCCCCCCAGGGGGTCTATCCTATAATTCACCCCTCCACTTT
>many|TRBJ1-2|TRBV6-2/TRBV6-3|NA
CASSRAGSHYGYTF
TGTGCCAGCAGCCGTGCCGGGTCCCACTATGGCTACACCTTC
>NA|TRBJ1-5|TRBV28|TRBD1
CASTRGGQNQPQHF
TGTGCCAGCACCAGAGGGGGACAGAATCAGCCCCAGCATTTT
>NA|TRBJ2-3|TRBV5-1|TRBD1
CASSPGQGREDTQYF
TGCGCCAGCAGCCCTGGACAGGGTCGGGAGGATACGCAGTATTTT
>NA|TRBJ1-1|TRBV18|TRBD1
CASSPVQGTYTEAFF
TGTGCCAGCTCACCCGTACAGGGGACTTACACTGAAGCTTTCTTT
>many|TRBJ2-3|TRBV5-1|NA
CASSDSSPFTDTQYF
TGCGCCAGCAGCGACTCCAGTCCTTTCACAGATACGCAGTATTTT
>NA|TRBJ1-2|TRBV28|TRBD1
CASSITGDGYTF
TGTGCCAGCAGTATTACAGGGGATGGCTACACCTTC
>many|TRBJ2-7|TRBV18|NA
CASSPEGYEQYF
TGTGCCAGCTCACCAGAAGGCTACGAGCAGTACTTC
>few|TRBJ1-5|TRBV12-3/TRBV12-4|NA
CASSLVAGALNQPQHF
TGTGCCAGCAGTTTAGTAGCAGGGGCTCTCAATCAGCCCCAGCATTTT
>NA|TRBJ1-5|TRBV7-2|TRBD1
CAGSLDQGARQPQHF
TGTGCCGGCAGCTTAGATCAGGGGGCCAGGCAGCCCCAGCATTTT
>few|TRBJ1-2|TRBV7-8|NA
CASSLDEAGNYGYTF
TGTGCCAGCAGCTTAGATGAGGCAGGGAACTATGGCTACACCTTC
>NA|TRBJ1-6|TRBV4-1|NA
CACSQGKGSPLHF
TGCGCCTGCAGCCAAGGGAAGGGTTCACCCCTCCACTTT
>NA|TRBJ1-6|TRBV6-1|NA
CASSEDPAGGNSPLHF
TGTGCCAGCAGTGAAGATCCGGCAGGCGGCAATTCACCCCTCCACTTT
>NA|TRBJ1-6|TRBV20-1|NA
CSARDLGRGDDSPLHF
TGCAGTGCTAGAGATCTAGGGAGGGGGGATGATTCACCCCTCCACTTT
>few|TRBJ1-4|TRBV12-3/TRBV12-4|NA
CASSYTGTTNEKLFF
TGTGCCAGCAGTTACACAGGGACTACTAATGAAAAACTGTTTTTT
>once|TRBJ2-4|TRBV7-9|TRBD2
CASSLPTSGGARENIQYF
TGTGCCAGCAGCCTCCCGACTAGCGGGGGGGCCCGGGAAAACATTCAGTACTTC
>few|TRBJ2-1|TRBV4-1|NA
CASSPRSGNGNEQFF
TGCGCCAGCAGCCCCAGGTCAGGGAATGGCAATGAGCAGTTCTTC
>few|TRBJ1-6|TRBV27|NA
CASNYGLNSPLHF
TGTGCCAGCAATTACGGGTTAAATTCACCCCTCCACTTT